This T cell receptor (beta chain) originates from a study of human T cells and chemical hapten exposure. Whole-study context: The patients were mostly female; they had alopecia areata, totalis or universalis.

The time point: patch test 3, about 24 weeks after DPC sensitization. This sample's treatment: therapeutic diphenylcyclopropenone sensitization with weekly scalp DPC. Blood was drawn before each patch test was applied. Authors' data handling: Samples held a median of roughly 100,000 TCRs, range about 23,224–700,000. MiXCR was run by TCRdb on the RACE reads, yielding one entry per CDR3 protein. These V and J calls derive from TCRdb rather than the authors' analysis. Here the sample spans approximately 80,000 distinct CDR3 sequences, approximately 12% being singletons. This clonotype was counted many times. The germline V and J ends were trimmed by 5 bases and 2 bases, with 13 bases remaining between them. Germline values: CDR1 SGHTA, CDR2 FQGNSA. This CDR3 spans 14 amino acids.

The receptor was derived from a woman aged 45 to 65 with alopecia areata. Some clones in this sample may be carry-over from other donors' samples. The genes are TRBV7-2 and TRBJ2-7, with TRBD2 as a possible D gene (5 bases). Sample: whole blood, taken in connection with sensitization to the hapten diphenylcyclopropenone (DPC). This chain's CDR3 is CASSQLVGPYEQYF. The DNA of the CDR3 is TGTGCCAGCAGCCAACTAGTCGGACCCTACGAGCAGTACTTC.